This entry lists 6 T cell receptor beta chains sequenced from one sample in a study of PD-L1 blockade in urothelial cancer (TCRdb year 2017). Per the publication, the time point label means: peripheral blood 6 weeks after treatment start. Libraries were prepared through the immunoSEQ multiplex PCR assay. TCRdb re-hosts the immuneACCESS table, in-frame sequences only. Its copies lack some clones; in the studies checked, an unresolved V gene accounts for under half of them, and the cause for the rest is not known. The sample data list around 29,000 clones, and 84% of these were observed just once. The top ten clonotypes cover just under 3% of the sample. This specimen consisted of PBMCs, obtained around atezolizumab (anti-PD-L1) treatment. The receptors here all came from a man aged 70 or older with urothelial cancer.

Here the CDR3 DNA reads TGTGCCAGCAGTCCCAGCGGGAGGGTGGGTGAGCAGTTCTTC. Protein sequence: CASSPSGRVGEQFF. This chain uses TRBV6-1 with TRBJ2-1; the match to TRBD2 covers 10 bases. The CDR3 covers 14 residues. Germline CDR1 is MNHNS and CDR2 is SASEGT. V dropped 5 bases and J dropped 9; count of bases not matched to a gene: 7.

The chain is built from TRBV5-4 and TRBJ1-1; 9 nucleotides line up with TRBD1. The length of the CDR3 is 14 residues. Germline loops: CDR1 SGHNT, CDR2 YYREEE (reference sequence). The trim removed 4 bases at V and 6 bases at J, leaving 7 bases unmatched. The CDR3 spells CASSLDRGNSEAFF. The DNA for the CDR3 is TGTGCCAGCAGCCTGGACAGGGGTAACTCTGAAGCTTTCTTT.

V gene TRBV7-2 combines with J gene TRBJ2-7; a possible D gene is TRBD1 (7 bases). Germline CDR1 and CDR2: SGHTA and FQGNSA. V lost 1 base and J 2 bases, leaving 12 bases between the germline ends. The CDR3 covers 15 residues. This CDR3 reads CASSLEAGGPYEQYF. Written as DNA, the CDR3 is TGTGCCAGCAGCTTAGAAGCAGGGGGGCCCTACGAGCAGTACTTC. The entire variable domain, with the rest obtained from reference TRBV7-2 and TRBJ2-7, is as follows: GAGVSQSPSNKVTEKGKDVELRCDPISGHTALYWYRQSLGQGLEFLIYFQGNSAPDKSGLPSDRFSAERTGGSVSTLTIQRTQQEDSAVYLCASSLEAGGPYEQYFGPGTRLTVT.

In this sample, this clone turned up once. The V and J genes are TRBV5-1 and TRBJ2-1; 7 bases align to TRBD2. This CDR3 spans 16 amino acids. V lost 1 base, J lost 8 bases, and 12 bases stayed unmatched. CDR1 is SGHRS and CDR2 is YFSETQ in the germline V gene. CDR3 amino acids: CASSLSGTTRLDEQFF. The CDR3 bases are TGCGCCAGCAGCTTGTCCGGGACTACCAGATTAGATGAGCAGTTCTTC.

V gene TRBV6-5 combines with J gene TRBJ1-2, with D perhaps TRBD1 (6 bases). Germline assignment: CDR1 MNHEY and CDR2 SVGAGI. CDR3 length equals 13 residues. V was cut by 6 bases and J by 4 bases, with 12 bases left in between. The CDR3 DNA follows: TGTGCCAGCAGGGGACAAGGCGGCTATGGCTACACCTTC. Protein product: CASRGQGGYGYTF.

This clone has a single count. The genes are TRBV9 and TRBJ2-6; the D is unclear. Per germline, CDR1 SGDLS and CDR2 YYNGEE. The CDR3 consists of 15 residues. The V end lost 4 bases, the J end lost 0 bases, and 8 bases lay between the germline ends. CDR3 residues: CASSPRVSGANVLTF. The CDR3 DNA sequence: TGTGCCAGCAGCCCTCGCGTCTCTGGGGCCAACGTCCTGACTTTC.